This T cell receptor (beta chain) was retrieved from a study of blood T cells in healthy people across ages. This clonotype occurred a few times. Its target is unknown. Study-wide points: Diversity of TCR beta per million T cells declined in a roughly linear way with age. In these data, TCR beta diversity tracked strongly with naive T cell percentage.

Primers used in a second PCR of roughly 7 to 11 cycles were a sample-barcoded 5' primer and a J-beta primer mix. Every cDNA molecule carried a tag from a template-switch adaptor bearing 12 random nucleotides. TCRdb redid the calling of the 5' RACE reads with MiXCR, one entry per CDR3 protein. This sample has about 1.8 million distinct CDR3 sequences, with about 49% found just once. Per individual sample, total RNA of at least 5.5 micrograms was extracted. The germline V gene has CDR1 SGHTA and CDR2 FQGNSA. The CDR3 extends over 17 amino acids. The V end was cut by 5 bases, the J end by 0 bases, with 14 bases between.

The source material was blood. The sequence derives from a woman between 40 and 55 years old in good health. The V and J genes are TRBV7-2 and TRBJ2-6; D possibly uses TRBD1 or TRBD2 (5 bases each). This CDR3 is CASSAPGRSSGANVLTF. CDR3 coding DNA: TGTGCCAGCAGCGCGCCGGGACGGAGCTCTGGGGCCAACGTCCTGACTTTC.